These T cell receptor beta chains were read from a single sample in a study of blood T cell repertoires in COVID-19. Assay used: immunoSEQ multiplex PCR; TCRdb lists only in-frame clones, some missing. This sample has about 100,000 clones, with about 91% found just once. Sequencing was carried out using peripheral blood. Receptors were obtained from a human donor with active COVID-19. The donor label of this sample is uncertain. CDR3s include the opening cysteine and the closing phenylalanine or tryptophan. Fields, in order: CDR3 DNA, CDR3 protein, D gene, V gene, J gene, clone size. D genes are given only for firm matches. A row's size may be missing; if present it is once, few, many or a size class.

CDR3nt: TGTGCCATCAGTGCCGAAACTAGCGGGGCCCAGGGAGATACGCAGTATTTT
CDR3aa: CAISAETSGAQGDTQYF
d_gene: TRBD2
v_gene: TRBV10-3
j_gene: TRBJ2-3
abundance: -

CDR3nt: TGTGCCAGCAGTTACTTCACAGGGAACACTGAAGCTTTCTTT
CDR3aa: CASSYFTGNTEAFF
d_gene: -
v_gene: TRBV6-5
j_gene: TRBJ1-1
abundance: -

CDR3nt: TGCGCCAGCAGCCCCGGGACTGGCTCCTACAATGAGCAGTTCTTC
CDR3aa: CASSPGTGSYNEQFF
d_gene: -
v_gene: TRBV4-3
j_gene: TRBJ2-1
abundance: -

CDR3nt: TGCGCCAGCAGCTTGGGGGATGGACTATCCTACTACGAGCAGTACTTC
CDR3aa: CASSLGDGLSYYEQYF
d_gene: -
v_gene: TRBV5-1
j_gene: TRBJ2-7
abundance: -

CDR3nt: TGTGCCACCATGGGGGGAAGAAGCAATCAGCCCCAGCATTTT
CDR3aa: CATMGGRSNQPQHF
d_gene: -
v_gene: TRBV27
j_gene: TRBJ1-5
abundance: -

CDR3nt: TGTGCCAGCAGTTTTGGACAGGACACTGAAGCTTTCTTT
CDR3aa: CASSFGQDTEAFF
d_gene: TRBD1
v_gene: TRBV12-3/TRBV12-4
j_gene: TRBJ1-1
abundance: -

CDR3nt: TGTGCCAGCAGTTCCTCCCTCCCCAGGAATCGGTTCTTC
CDR3aa: CASSSSLPRNRFF
d_gene: -
v_gene: TRBV6-2/TRBV6-3
j_gene: TRBJ2-1
abundance: -

CDR3nt: TGTGCCAGCTGCGGATTCGGGGATGGTAACTATGGCTACACCTTC
CDR3aa: CASCGFGDGNYGYTF
d_gene: -
v_gene: TRBV6-5
j_gene: TRBJ1-2
abundance: -

CDR3nt: TGTGCCAGCAGCTTAGTTCGTGCTAACTATGGCTACACCTTC
CDR3aa: CASSLVRANYGYTF
d_gene: -
v_gene: TRBV7-8
j_gene: TRBJ1-2
abundance: once

CDR3nt: TGTGCCAGTACAGGGGGCGGGCATCAGCCCCAGCATTTT
CDR3aa: CASTGGGHQPQHF
d_gene: TRBD1
v_gene: TRBV19
j_gene: TRBJ1-5
abundance: -

CDR3nt: TGTGCCAGCAGGAGAGGGAGGGACACTGAAGCTTTCTTT
CDR3aa: CASRRGRDTEAFF
d_gene: -
v_gene: TRBV7-2
j_gene: TRBJ1-1
abundance: -

CDR3nt: TGTGCCAGCCAACAGGGGGTAGGCTCACCCCTCCACTTT
CDR3aa: CASQQGVGSPLHF
d_gene: TRBD1
v_gene: TRBV19
j_gene: TRBJ1-6
abundance: -

CDR3nt: TGTGCCAGCAGTTTAGTACAGGGGAATAATTCACCCCTCCACTTT
CDR3aa: CASSLVQGNNSPLHF
d_gene: TRBD1
v_gene: TRBV27
j_gene: TRBJ1-6
abundance: -

CDR3nt: TGTGCCAGCAGCCTCCCGGACAGAACCTACGAGCAGTACTTC
CDR3aa: CASSLPDRTYEQYF
d_gene: -
v_gene: TRBV3-1/TRBV3-2
j_gene: TRBJ2-7
abundance: -

CDR3nt: TGTGCCAGCAGTTTAATTAGGGGGGGCTCCTACAATGAGCAGTTCTTC
CDR3aa: CASSLIRGGSYNEQFF
d_gene: -
v_gene: TRBV27
j_gene: TRBJ2-1
abundance: -

CDR3nt: TGTGCCAGCTCATCGGTGGTGAACACTGAAGCTTTCTTT
CDR3aa: CASSSVVNTEAFF
d_gene: -
v_gene: TRBV18
j_gene: TRBJ1-1
abundance: -

CDR3nt: TGTGCCAGCAGCACAGGGGGTCTCACAGATACGCAGTATTTT
CDR3aa: CASSTGGLTDTQYF
d_gene: TRBD1
v_gene: TRBV6-6
j_gene: TRBJ2-3
abundance: -

CDR3nt: TGTGCCAGCAGTGAAGTAGGAGGCACGCAGTATTTT
CDR3aa: CASSEVGGTQYF
d_gene: -
v_gene: TRBV6-1
j_gene: TRBJ2-3
abundance: -

CDR3nt: TGTGCCAGCAGCTCGGCGGACAGACGCCTAAAGAACGAGCAGTACTTC
CDR3aa: CASSSADRRLKNEQYF
d_gene: -
v_gene: TRBV5-6
j_gene: TRBJ2-7
abundance: -

CDR3nt: TGTGCCAGCACCGGCGGATCTACTAGCTCCTACGAGCAGTACTTC
CDR3aa: CASTGGSTSSYEQYF
d_gene: -
v_gene: TRBV2
j_gene: TRBJ2-7
abundance: -

CDR3nt: TGTGCCAGCAGTTCCCCCGACAGGGCGTACGAGCAGTACTTC
CDR3aa: CASSSPDRAYEQYF
d_gene: TRBD1
v_gene: TRBV6-5
j_gene: TRBJ2-7
abundance: once

CDR3nt: TGTGCCAGCAGATCAACCCAGGGGCGTAGCGGCTACACCTTC
CDR3aa: CASRSTQGRSGYTF
d_gene: -
v_gene: TRBV5-4
j_gene: TRBJ1-2
abundance: -

CDR3nt: TGTGCCAGCGGGTCCACTTACGTGACCCAGTACTTC
CDR3aa: CASGSTYVTQYF
d_gene: -
v_gene: TRBV19
j_gene: TRBJ2-5
abundance: -

CDR3nt: TGTGCCAGCAGTGAACGGGCTAGCGGTTACATGTTTAATGAGCAGTTCTTC
CDR3aa: CASSERASGYMFNEQFF
d_gene: TRBD2
v_gene: TRBV2
j_gene: TRBJ2-1
abundance: -

CDR3nt: TGTGCCAGCAGCTTGGATCTCTCTGGAAACACCATATATTTT
CDR3aa: CASSLDLSGNTIYF
d_gene: -
v_gene: TRBV5-6
j_gene: TRBJ1-3
abundance: -

CDR3nt: TGTGCCAGCAGCTTGGACTGGGCCCCAGATACGCAGTATTTT
CDR3aa: CASSLDWAPDTQYF
d_gene: -
v_gene: TRBV5-4
j_gene: TRBJ2-3
abundance: -

CDR3nt: TGCGCCAGCAGTGAGCGGAAGAGGGAGACCCAGTACTTC
CDR3aa: CASSERKRETQYF
d_gene: -
v_gene: TRBV10-2
j_gene: TRBJ2-5
abundance: -

CDR3nt: TGTGCCAGCAGCTTGAGGACAGCTACCTACGAGCAGTACTTC
CDR3aa: CASSLRTATYEQYF
d_gene: -
v_gene: TRBV13
j_gene: TRBJ2-7
abundance: -

CDR3nt: TGTGCCAGCAGCTTGGCCGGGCTAGCGGGGGGCCACTCCTACAATGAGCAGTTCTTC
CDR3aa: CASSLAGLAGGHSYNEQFF
d_gene: TRBD2
v_gene: TRBV5-8
j_gene: TRBJ2-1
abundance: -

CDR3nt: TGTGCCAGTAGTATAGATCGTAGAGATACGCAGTATTTT
CDR3aa: CASSIDRRDTQYF
d_gene: -
v_gene: TRBV19
j_gene: TRBJ2-3
abundance: -

CDR3nt: TGTGCCAGCAGCGTAGAGAGCTCCTATAATTCACCCCTCCACTTT
CDR3aa: CASSVESSYNSPLHF
d_gene: -
v_gene: TRBV9
j_gene: TRBJ1-6
abundance: -

CDR3nt: TGTGCCAGCGGCCAGGTTAATTCACCCCTCCACTTT
CDR3aa: CASGQVNSPLHF
d_gene: -
v_gene: TRBV7-9
j_gene: TRBJ1-6
abundance: -